Listed below are T cell receptor beta chains from one sample, sequenced in a study of cytomegalovirus exposure and HLA in healthy donors. The method was immunoSEQ multiplex PCR; TCRdb's version includes in-frame clones alone and lacks a portion of them. The sample has about 200,000 clones, 87% seen once. Sequencing used PBMCs. Receptors originate from a woman between 18 and 29 years old in good health and CMV-seropositive. Each CDR3 is given with its conserved first and last residue. Fields, in order: clone size, V gene, D gene, J gene, CDR3 protein, CDR3 DNA. A D gene is named only where the DNA matches it firmly. Clone size is shown for a subset of rows, as once, few, many or a class of expanded clone.

NA	TRBV5-1	NA	TRBJ1-5	CASSLTGENQPQHF	TGCGCCAGCAGCCTTACAGGAGAAAATCAGCCCCAGCATTTT
NA	TRBV4-2	NA	TRBJ2-2	CASRLGGVGELFF	TGTGCCAGCAGACTAGGCGGAGTCGGGGAGCTGTTTTTT
NA	TRBV6-1	NA	TRBJ2-7	CASALLPSSYEQYF	TGTGCCTCCGCCCTACTGCCGAGCTCCTACGAGCAGTACTTC
NA	TRBV6-5	NA	TRBJ2-5	CASTDPGRGRQYF	TGTGCCAGCACCGATCCAGGACGGGGTCGCCAGTACTTC
NA	TRBV11-3	NA	TRBJ2-5	CASSLRGGETQYF	TGTGCCAGCAGCTTGCGGGGAGGAGAGACCCAGTACTTC
once	TRBV7-2	NA	TRBJ1-1	CASSFKRGKNTEAFF	TGTGCCAGCAGCTTTAAGCGGGGGAAGAACACTGAAGCTTTCTTT
NA	TRBV10-3	TRBD2	TRBJ2-7	CAISESLLAGDGTYEQYF	TGTGCCATCAGTGAATCTTTACTAGCGGGCGATGGGACCTACGAGCAGTACTTC
few	TRBV7-6	TRBD1	TRBJ1-3	CASSFGTGLAGNTIYF	TGTGCCAGCAGCTTTGGGACAGGGTTGGCTGGAAACACCATATATTTT
few	TRBV2	NA	TRBJ2-5	CASRAGSETQYF	TGTGCCAGCAGGGCAGGCTCAGAGACCCAGTACTTC
NA	TRBV25-1	NA	TRBJ1-1	CASINPGEGTEAFF	TGTGCCAGCATAAACCCGGGGGAAGGGACTGAAGCTTTCTTT
NA	TRBV2	NA	TRBJ2-5	CASSVWGRQETQYF	TGTGCCAGCAGTGTGTGGGGGAGGCAAGAGACCCAGTACTTC
NA	TRBV2	TRBD2	TRBJ2-1	CASSAASGREKGREQFF	TGTGCCAGCAGTGCCGCTAGCGGGAGAGAAAAGGGGAGAGAGCAGTTCTTC
NA	TRBV6-7	TRBD1	TRBJ2-7	CASSYLDRGHDPWGYEQYF	TGTGCCAGCAGTTACCTCGACAGGGGGCATGACCCCTGGGGCTACGAGCAGTACTTC
NA	TRBV5-6	TRBD1	TRBJ2-7	CASSLVGDRGRLGQYF	TGTGCCAGCAGCTTGGTAGGGGACAGGGGGCGCTTAGGGCAGTACTTC
NA	TRBV27	NA	TRBJ1-2	CASSITGGGFGYTF	TGTGCCAGCTCCATCACGGGGGGAGGATTTGGCTACACCTTC
NA	TRBV5-4	TRBD2	TRBJ2-2	CASSSVREGTGELFF	TGTGCCAGCAGCTCCGTGCGGGAGGGCACCGGGGAGCTGTTTTTT
NA	TRBV19	NA	TRBJ2-2	CASRPRGSGELFF	TGTGCCAGTAGGCCACGGGGTTCCGGGGAGCTGTTTTTT
NA	TRBV7-9	TRBD2	TRBJ2-7	CASTGGSGSIYEQYF	TGTGCCAGCACCGGGGGTAGCGGGAGTATCTACGAGCAGTACTTC
NA	TRBV4-1	NA	TRBJ1-2	CASSRQGANYGYTF	TGCGCCAGCAGCCGACAAGGGGCTAACTATGGCTACACCTTC
NA	TRBV6-5	TRBD2	TRBJ2-1	CASTPSGRAEQFF	TGTGCCAGCACCCCTAGCGGGAGGGCGGAGCAGTTCTTC
few	TRBV5-1	TRBD2	TRBJ2-7	CASSLSGRAYEQYF	TGCGCCAGCAGCTTGAGCGGGAGGGCCTACGAGCAGTACTTC
NA	TRBV7-7	TRBD2	TRBJ2-1	CASSLGSGAPYNEQFF	TGTGCTAGCAGCTTAGGTAGCGGGGCCCCCTACAATGAGCAGTTCTTC
NA	TRBV29-1	TRBD1	TRBJ2-2	CSVTSQGVVGELFF	TGCAGCGTGACCTCACAGGGGGTAGTCGGGGAGCTGTTTTTT
NA	TRBV5-6	NA	TRBJ2-1	CASSWGRDEQFF	TGTGCCAGCAGCTGGGGGCGAGATGAGCAGTTCTTC
NA	TRBV9	NA	TRBJ2-1	CASSGSVTYNEQFF	TGTGCCAGCAGCGGGAGTGTGACCTACAATGAGCAGTTCTTC
NA	TRBV6-1	TRBD2	TRBJ2-5	CASSVLAGQETQYF	TGTGCCAGCAGTGTCCTAGCGGGGCAAGAGACCCAGTACTTC
NA	TRBV5-1	TRBD2	TRBJ2-2	CASRDLAGDTGELFF	TGCGCCAGCCGAGATTTAGCGGGGGACACCGGGGAGCTGTTTTTT
NA	TRBV2	TRBD1	TRBJ2-7	CASSVTGAGYEQYF	TGTGCCAGCAGTGTCACAGGGGCGGGTTACGAGCAGTACTTC
NA	TRBV18	TRBD1	TRBJ1-5	CASSRDRGPDQPQHF	TGTGCCAGCTCAAGAGACAGGGGGCCGGATCAGCCCCAGCATTTT
NA	TRBV6-1	NA	TRBJ1-2	CASVRGGAYYGYTF	TGTGCCAGTGTACGGGGGGGCGCTTACTATGGCTACACCTTC
NA	TRBV11-2	TRBD2	TRBJ2-7	CASSLASGSLYEQYF	TGTGCCAGCAGCTTAGCCAGCGGGAGCCTCTACGAGCAGTACTTC
NA	TRBV28	TRBD1	TRBJ1-2	CASRRTRWTGDHGYTF	TGTGCCAGCAGAAGAACCCGTTGGACAGGGGACCATGGCTACACCTTC
NA	TRBV27	NA	TRBJ2-1	CASSFFGYLEAGQVRYNEQFF	TGTGCCAGCAGTTTTTTTGGGTACTTAGAGGCGGGCCAAGTGAGGTACAATGAGCAGTTCTTC
NA	TRBV5-1	NA	TRBJ2-7	CASSPHRQSPYEQYF	TGCGCCAGCAGCCCCCACAGACAGAGCCCCTACGAGCAGTACTTC
NA	TRBV9	NA	TRBJ2-3	CASSVVGPGTDTQYF	TGTGCCAGCAGCGTAGTAGGGCCGGGGACAGATACGCAGTATTTT
once	TRBV27	TRBD1	TRBJ2-3	CASSLRGRFSTDTQYF	TGTGCCAGCAGTCTCAGGGGGCGATTCAGCACAGATACGCAGTATTTT
NA	TRBV7-6	TRBD1	TRBJ1-5	CASSPRDRGHAAQHF	TGTGCCAGCAGCCCCCGGGACAGGGGGCATGCGGCCCAGCATTTT
NA	TRBV27	NA	TRBJ1-1	CASSFGGGGTEAFF	TGTGCCAGCAGTTTTGGGGGGGGTGGCACTGAAGCTTTCTTT
NA	TRBV29-1	TRBD2	TRBJ2-7	CSVRGSGGSSYEQYF	TGCAGCGTTAGGGGCTCGGGGGGAAGCTCCTACGAGCAGTACTTC
NA	TRBV30	NA	TRBJ2-1	CAWRPGGNNEQFF	TGTGCCTGGCGTCCAGGGGGGAACAATGAGCAGTTCTTC
few	TRBV6-1	TRBD1	TRBJ1-4	CASSRQGATEKLFF	TGTGCCAGTAGCCGACAGGGGGCAACTGAAAAACTGTTTTTT
NA	TRBV10-3	NA	TRBJ2-7	CAISEREAPGGRTTKSYEQYF	TGTGCCATCAGTGAGAGAGAGGCCCCAGGAGGAAGGACTACTAAATCCTACGAGCAGTACTTC
once	TRBV5-1	NA	TRBJ1-5	CASSPGGTYSNQPQHF	TGCGCCAGCAGCCCGGGGGGGACCTATAGCAATCAGCCCCAGCATTTT
NA	TRBV11-2	NA	TRBJ2-7	CASSRYRYEQYF	TGTGCCAGCAGCCGATATCGGTACGAGCAGTACTTC
NA	TRBV6-1	TRBD2	TRBJ2-1	CASKSTSGVYNEQFF	TGTGCCAGCAAGTCTACTAGCGGGGTTTACAATGAGCAGTTCTTC
once	TRBV9	TRBD1	TRBJ2-7	CASSPRQGTTYEQYF	TGTGCCAGCAGCCCCCGACAGGGCACCACCTACGAGCAGTACTTC
NA	TRBV5-6	NA	TRBJ2-3	CASSLPSGADTQYF	TGTGCCAGCAGCTTGCCGAGCGGAGCAGATACGCAGTATTTT
once	TRBV19	NA	TRBJ2-2	CASSISGGGLFF	TGTGCCAGTAGTATTTCCGGTGGTGGGCTGTTTTTT
few	TRBV18	TRBD2	TRBJ2-3	CASSPLSRAGGGKDTQYF	TGTGCCAGCTCACCCCTTTCGCGAGCGGGAGGAGGAAAAGATACGCAGTATTTT
NA	TRBV6-5	NA	TRBJ1-1	CASSWAWNTEAFF	TGTGCCAGCAGTTGGGCTTGGAACACTGAAGCTTTCTTT
NA	TRBV29-1	NA	TRBJ1-1	CSVEDHRGGTEAFF	TGCAGCGTTGAAGATCATAGGGGGGGCACTGAAGCTTTCTTT
NA	TRBV27	NA	TRBJ2-1	CASSPLGNEQFF	TGTGCCAGCAGTCCCCTAGGAAATGAGCAGTTCTTC
NA	TRBV28	TRBD1	TRBJ1-2	CASGDVGQGPGYTF	TGTGCCAGCGGCGATGTGGGACAGGGTCCTGGCTACACCTTC
NA	TRBV6-6	NA	TRBJ2-1	CASSSGPNEQFF	TGTGCCAGCAGTTCAGGTCCCAATGAGCAGTTCTTC
NA	TRBV27	NA	TRBJ2-7	CASSLRGYSYEQYF	TGTGCCAGCAGTTTACGGGGGTACTCCTACGAGCAGTACTTC
NA	TRBV7-3	NA	TRBJ1-1	CASSPDREYTEAFF	TGTGCCAGCAGCCCAGACAGAGAGTACACTGAAGCTTTCTTT
once	TRBV2	NA	TRBJ2-1	CASIGDLSTYNEQFF	TGTGCCAGCATAGGGGATTTAAGTACCTACAATGAGCAGTTCTTC